This T cell receptor (beta chain) was identified in a study of OX40 agonist ivuxolimab in advanced cancers. As for the study in general: Mean age about 60 years, range 23 to 79; nearly 85% male.

Assay used: immunoSEQ multiplex PCR; TCRdb lists only in-frame clones, some missing. The sample holds about 67,000 clones, 85% seen once. This clone appeared a single time. Germline CDR1 and CDR2: SGHRS and YFSETQ. The germline V and J ends were trimmed by 4 bases and 7 bases, with 23 bases remaining between them. CDR3 length: 16 amino acids. The TCR comes from an adult with an advanced solid tumor such as melanoma, head and neck, liver or kidney cancer. The sequencing here drew on CD4+ or CD8+ T cells sorted from blood, taken in a trial of the OX40 agonist ivuxolimab. The chain has TRBV5-1 and TRBJ1-2; possible D gene TRBD1, 6 bases. Written as DNA, the CDR3 is TGCGCCAGCAGCCCCTACTCCAGGGGATCCTCCCCTGGCTACACCTTC. Protein sequence: CASSPYSRGSSPGYTF. The full variable domain, completed using reference TRBV5-1 and TRBJ1-2, is KAGVTQTPRYLIKTRGQQVTLSCSPISGHRSVSWYQQTPGQGLQFLFEYFSETQRNKGNFPGRFSGRQFSNSRSEMNVSTLELGDSALYLCASSPYSRGSSPGYTFGSGTRLTVV.